Listed here are 20 T cell receptor beta chains from one sample, sequenced in a study of Graves' ophthalmopathy and Graves' hyperthyroidism. The authors amplified TCR beta CDR3 regions, and they did so from RNA transcripts for repertoire sequencing. The workflow started with a first-round RT-PCR run with HTBI primers and then moved on to a second-round multiplex PCR. One entry per CDR3 protein, called by TCRdb with MiXCR from the multiplex PCR reads. The data hold over 500,000 distinct CDR3 sequences, with 20% to 25% observed a single time. The sequenced material came from peripheral blood. These receptors were obtained from a woman younger than 35 with stable Graves' hyperthyroidism. Some clones in this sample may be carry-over from other donors' samples.

Ten or more counts support this clonotype. Its ends do not fully match the called genes, so a read error is possible. The V and J genes are TRBV18 and TRBJ1-6; D is unresolved. The CDR3 covers 15 residues. The V gene's germline CDR1 is KGHSH and CDR2 LQKENI. CDR3 DNA sequence: TGTGCCAGCTCCCCACTCGGGGAGGCGGATTCACCCCTCCACTTT. Encoded protein: CASSPLGEADSPLHF.

This sequence joins TRBV12-5 and TRBJ1-2, with unresolved D. The germline V gene encodes CDR1 LGHNT and CDR2 FRNRAP. V was shortened by 1 base and J by 8 bases, with 8 bases between the two germline ends. This CDR3 spans 12 amino acids. In DNA, the CDR3 is TGTGCTAGTGGTTTGGGGTGGGCCGGCTACACCTTC. Translating gives CASGLGWAGYTF. The whole variable domain, filled in from reference TRBV12-5 and TRBJ1-2, reads DARVTQTPRHKVTEMGQEVTMRCQPILGHNTVFWYRQTMMQGLELLAYFRNRAPLDDSGMPKDRFSAEMPDATLATLKIQPSEPRDSAVYFCASGLGWAGYTFGSGTRLTVV.

V and J are TRBV15 and TRBJ2-2; D not resolved. CDR1 and CDR2 from the germline V gene are LNHNV and YYDKDF (reference sequence). The CDR3 totals 16 residues. V was pared by 4 bases and J by 0 bases, with 12 bases between. CDR3 residues: CATSTTRIANTGELFF. The CDR3 coding sequence is TGTGCCACCAGCACTACACGGATCGCGAACACCGGGGAGCTGTTTTTT.

In its sample, this clonotype was seen a few times. This chain links TRBV7-8 with TRBJ1-2, with D possibly being TRBD1 (6 bases). Germline CDR1 SGHVS, CDR2 FQNEAQ. Between the trimmed V and J ends, which lost 5 bases and 7 bases, there was a span of 20 bases. The CDR3 is 15 residues long. The CDR3 reads CASSARGGFDSGYTF. CDR3 bases: TGTGCCAGCAGCGCCCGAGGGGGGTTTGACAGTGGCTACACCTTC.

This clonotype was picked up many times. This CDR3 reads CASSFSHIQYF. For the CDR3, the DNA is TGTGCCAGCAGCTTTAGCCACATTCAGTACTTC. The rearrangement links TRBV7-9 to TRBJ2-4; D gene unclear. CDR3 length: 11 amino acids. V was pared by 3 bases and J by 8 bases, with 5 bases between. Germline V gene data show CDR1 as SEHNR and CDR2 as FQNEAQ (reference sequence). Full variable domain (outside the CDR3, taken from reference TRBV7-9 and TRBJ2-4): DTGVSQNPRHKITKRGQNVTFRCDPISEHNRLYWYRQTLGQGPEFLTYFQNEAQLEKSRLLSDRFSAERPKGSFSTLEIQRTEQGDSAMYLCASSFSHIQYFGAGTRLSVL.

At least ten counts were recorded for this clonotype. The chain links TRBV5-1 to TRBJ2-5; TRBD2 is a possible D gene (6 bases). CDR1 is SGHRS and CDR2 is YFSETQ in the germline V gene. This CDR3 comprises 15 residues. Trimming left V 3 bases short and J 4 bases short, with 16 bases between. The CDR3 region is CASSSDGGSSETQYF. In nucleotides, the CDR3 is TGCGCCAGCAGCTCGGACGGGGGATCTTCAGAGACCCAGTACTTC.

CDR3 DNA: TGTGCCAGCAGTTTATCAGGGAGCGGGGGGGCCTTCCCCCACGAGCAGTACTTC. Translated: CASSLSGSGGAFPHEQYF. The chain carries TRBV27 and TRBJ2-7; 10 nucleotides match TRBD2. The junction had 13 bases not matched to a gene; V was cut back by 0 bases and J by 5 bases. The germline V gene encodes CDR1 MNHEY and CDR2 SMNVEV (reference sequence). The CDR3 runs to 18 residues.

This rearrangement joins TRBV6-1 to TRBJ2-5; D unresolved. V was trimmed by 6 bases and J by 2 bases, leaving 13 bases between them. Germline V gene lookup returns CDR1 MNHNS and CDR2 SASEGT. The CDR3 has 14 residues. The CDR3, as DNA: TGTGCCAGCAGCCCATTAGAGTCTCAAGAGACCCAGTACTTC. Translating it yields CASSPLESQETQYF.

In its sample, this clonotype was seen many times. The rearrangement links TRBV4-1 to TRBJ1-1; no firm D call. Germline V CDR1 and CDR2: MGHRA, YSYEKL. The CDR3 is 16 residues long. Trimming removed 3 bases from V and 4 bases from J, with 18 bases in between. The CDR3: CASSHDRGAWGTEAFF. As DNA, the CDR3 is TGCGCCAGCAGCCACGACCGCGGCGCCTGGGGCACTGAAGCTTTCTTT.

The table lists this clonotype with many counts. The chain links TRBV11-2 to TRBJ1-3, with 10 nucleotides matching TRBD1. Germline V CDR1 and CDR2: SGHAT, FQNNGV. Germline trimming cut 8 bases from V and 3 bases from J; bases unmatched to any gene: 4. This CDR3 spans 14 amino acids. The CDR3 nucleotides are TGTGCCAGCTCGTGGACAGGGGGTGGAAACACCATATATTTT. Its translation: CASSWTGGGNTIYF.

There are many counts of this clonotype. This chain uses TRBV27 with TRBJ2-7; the D gene is possibly TRBD2 (6 bases). The germline V and J ends were trimmed by 6 bases and 6 bases, with 21 bases remaining between them. Germline V gene sequence: CDR1 MNHEY, CDR2 SMNVEV (reference sequence). The CDR3 is 15 amino acids. This CDR3 is CASSYDRLEGGEQYF. CDR3 sequence (DNA): TGTGCCAGCAGCTACGATCGACTAGAGGGCGGCGAGCAGTACTTC.

The chain uses TRBV7-9 and TRBJ2-7; D gene unclear. V was clipped by 9 bases and J by 5 bases, with 17 bases between them. CDR1 SEHNR and CDR2 FQNEAQ come from the germline V gene (reference sequence). There are 13 residues in the CDR3. DNA for the CDR3: TGTGCCAGTACCGGCGGACGTTCGAACGAGCAGTACTTC. As protein: CASTGGRSNEQYF.

The table lists this clonotype with many counts. The V call is TRBV14, the J call TRBJ2-7; maybe TRBD2 (6 bases). Germline values: CDR1 SGHDN, CDR2 FVKESK. V dropped 2 bases and J dropped 0 bases, with 17 bases sitting between them. CDR3 length: 17 amino acids. The CDR3 reads CASSQNSGLRSSYEQYF. The CDR3 nucleotides are TGTGCCAGCAGCCAAAATTCGGGACTCCGGAGCTCCTACGAGCAGTACTTC.

The chain joins TRBV6-1 to TRBJ2-7; D remains ambiguous. CDR1 MNHNS and CDR2 SASEGT come from the germline V gene. The V and J ends lost 2 bases and 0 bases respectively, with 11 bases between them. This CDR3 region has 15 residues. CDR3 region: CASSELFAASYEQYF. In DNA form, the CDR3 reads TGTGCCAGCAGTGAATTGTTTGCGGCCTCCTACGAGCAGTACTTC.

The chain has TRBV28 and TRBJ2-7, with D hard to call. From germline, CDR1 is MDHEN and CDR2 SYDVKM. The ends were cut back, 8 bases at V and 5 bases at J, with 7 bases in the middle. The CDR3 consists of 10 residues. The CDR3 DNA is TGTGCCAGCGGTGAGGACGAGCAGTACTTC. Protein product: CASGEDEQYF.

The rearrangement joins TRBV5-1 to TRBJ2-5; D is possibly TRBD1 or TRBD2 (5 bases each). This CDR3 is 16 amino acids long. Germline loops: CDR1 SGHRS, CDR2 YFSETQ. Trimming shortened V by 0 bases and J by 6 bases, and 18 bases separated the two germline ends. The chain's CDR3 is CASSLAPWEGTKTQYF. As DNA, the CDR3 is TGCGCCAGCAGCTTGGCCCCCTGGGAAGGGACCAAGACCCAGTACTTC.

This clonotype has ten or more counts. The V and J genes are TRBV12-3 or TRBV12-4 and TRBJ2-4; perhaps TRBD1 as D (6 bases). The CDR3 loop spans 12 amino acids. Between the trimmed V and J ends, which lost 5 bases and 14 bases, there was a span of 16 bases. The CDR3 region is CASSPGQHGKYF. The CDR3 nucleotides read TGTGCCAGCAGTCCCGGACAGCATGGGAAGTACTTC.

This clonotype was detected ten times or more. V gene TRBV2 combines with J gene TRBJ2-7; the match to TRBD1 covers 7 bases. The CDR3 loop spans 13 amino acids. CDR1 and CDR2 from the germline V gene are SNHLY and FYNNEI. J gave up 6 bases and V 5 bases, and 7 bases lay outside the gene matches. CDR3 in DNA: TGTGCCAGCAGTTGGTCCCGGGACAGCGAGCAGTACTTC. Translating gives CASSWSRDSEQYF. The complete variable domain, with remaining parts taken from reference TRBV2 and TRBJ2-7, reads EPEVTQTPSHQVTQMGQEVILRCVPISNHLYFYWYRQILGQKVEFLVSFYNNEISEKSEIFDDQFSVERPDGSNFTLKIRSTKLEDSAMYFCASSWSRDSEQYFGPGTRLTVT.

This clonotype has ten or more counts. The V call is TRBV6-1, the J call TRBJ1-5; the D is unclear. Germline V gives CDR1 MNHNS, CDR2 SASEGT. Trimming left V 0 bases short and J 7 bases short, with 7 bases between. The CDR3 spans 13 residues. As DNA, the CDR3 is TGTGCCAGCAGTGAAGCGTTCCTGCAGCCCCAGCATTTT. Translation: CASSEAFLQPQHF.

This clonotype was seen at least ten times. The chain is built from TRBV2 and TRBJ1-1; 12 bases fit TRBD1. The CDR3 is 20 amino acids. Trimming at V came to 3 bases and at J to 0 bases, leaving 14 bases not matched to a gene. Germline CDR1 is SNHLY and CDR2 is FYNNEI. CDR3 bases: TGTGCCAGCAGTGAGGACCACGCGGGACAGGGGGCGCGGATGAACACTGAAGCTTTCTTT. Translating gives CASSEDHAGQGARMNTEAFF.